The 3 T cell receptor beta chains in this list originate from one sample, sequenced in a study of PD-L1 blockade in urothelial cancer. Only in-frame clones appear in the TCRdb table, and some are missing; sequencing was by immunoSEQ multiplex PCR. The sample gives 60,000 to 70,000 clones, 81% of which show up once; about 2.9% is in the top ten. The time point is: pretreatment peripheral blood. Specimen: PBMCs, collected around atezolizumab (anti-PD-L1) treatment. These TCRs come from a man between 65 and 80 years old with urothelial cancer.

The V gene is TRBV30, the J gene TRBJ1-1; TRBD1 agrees at 7 bases. The CDR3 runs to 13 residues. Germline assignment: CDR1 GTSNPN and CDR2 SVGIG (reference sequence). V was clipped by 0 bases and J by 3 bases; unmatched bases: 1. The CDR3 sequence is CAWSVQGDTEAFF. In DNA, the CDR3 is TGTGCCTGGAGTGTCCAGGGGGACACTGAAGCTTTCTTT.

In its sample, this clone was seen a few times. This chain links TRBV5-1 with TRBJ2-3; perhaps TRBD2 as D (6 bases). Trimming left V 0 bases short and J 6 bases short, with 29 bases between. The CDR3 extends over 20 amino acids. Germline V lookup: CDR1 SGHRS, CDR2 YFSETQ. The CDR3 region is CASSLEFLLFSGVPPDTQYF. The CDR3 DNA is TGCGCCAGCAGCTTGGAATTCCTTCTCTTTTCGGGGGTTCCCCCCGATACGCAGTATTTT.

The chain joins TRBV27 to TRBJ2-2, with TRBD1 matching over 9 bases. CDR3 length: 16 amino acids. The V segment lost 5 bases and the J segment 5 bases; nucleotides outside the gene matches: 9. Per the germline V gene, CDR1 is MNHEY and CDR2 is SMNVEV (reference sequence). The CDR3 spells CASSPTGGAWTGELFF. The CDR3 coding sequence is TGTGCCAGCAGTCCAACAGGGGGCGCCTGGACCGGGGAGCTGTTTTTT.